The 16 T cell receptor beta chains presented below share a single source sample, sequenced in a study of CD8+ T cells in alopecia areata. Extracted RNA was reverse transcribed, and the resulting cDNA served as sequencing template. Here immunoSEQ multiplex PCR was the method, and the copy in TCRdb shows in-frame clones only, minus some. There are 130,000 to 150,000 clones in the sample; around four fifths occur only once, and around 25% lies in the top ten. The sample's treatment: oral pan-JAK inhibitor, 5-10 mg twice daily. The sample consisted of CD8+ T cells sorted from blood, taken at week 4, from a patient treated with tofacitinib. The receptors derive from a human donor with alopecia areata.

This rearrangement joins TRBV4-1 to TRBJ1-3; D not resolved. The V gene lost 0 bases and the J gene lost 4 bases, with 13 bases spanning the gap. Germline CDR1 reads MGHRA; CDR2 reads YSYEKL. The CDR3 has 16 amino acids. CDR3 sequence reads: CASSQDQYNSGNTIYF. The DNA for the CDR3 is TGCGCCAGCAGCCAAGATCAATACAACTCAGGAAACACCATATATTTT.

The rearrangement links TRBV27 to TRBJ1-1; 7 bases map to TRBD1. Germline values: CDR1 MNHEY, CDR2 SMNVEV (reference sequence). The CDR3 length is 12 residues. With V trimmed by 4 bases and J by 7 bases, 3 bases remained unmatched. CDR3 coding DNA: TGTGCCAGCAGTTCACAGGGGAATGAAGCTTTCTTT. This sequence encodes CASSSQGNEAFF.

J is TRBJ1-1 and V is TRBV7-9; D is ambiguous. Looked up from germline, CDR1 is SEHNR and CDR2 is FQNEAQ (reference sequence). V was cut by 3 bases and J by 3 bases, with 8 bases left in between. This CDR3 is built from 13 residues. This chain's CDR3 is CASSFNRYTEAFF. CDR3 nucleotide sequence: TGTGCCAGCAGCTTCAATCGCTACACTGAAGCTTTCTTT.

The V gene is TRBV7-6, the J gene TRBJ2-7, with D perhaps matching TRBD1 or TRBD2 (5 bases each). The ends were cut back, 5 bases at V and 1 base at J, with 12 bases in the middle. The CDR3 covers 14 residues. Germline V lookup: CDR1 SGHVS, CDR2 FNYEAQ. The CDR3 loop reads CASSRGANSYEQYF. The CDR3 nucleotides read TGTGCCAGCAGCCGAGGGGCAAATTCCTACGAGCAGTACTTC.

The chain carries TRBV2 and TRBJ1-2, with D maybe TRBD1 (6 bases). Germline V lookup: CDR1 SNHLY, CDR2 FYNNEI. Trimming left V 1 base short and J 8 bases short, with 11 bases between. The CDR3 loop spans 13 amino acids. The CDR3 reads CASSEENREGYTF. The DNA for the CDR3 is TGTGCCAGCAGTGAAGAGAACAGGGAAGGCTACACCTTC.

This clone turned up a few times. The J gene is TRBJ2-2, the V gene TRBV6-5, with D maybe TRBD1 (7 bases). In germline, CDR1 is MNHEY, CDR2 SVGAGI. The CDR3 is made up of 15 amino acids. V dropped 6 bases and J dropped 2 bases, with 13 bases sitting between them. CDR3 nucleotide sequence: TGTGCCAGCAGCGCCAGGGGGGCTAACACCGGGGAGCTGTTTTTT. This sequence encodes CASSARGANTGELFF.

The rearrangement uses TRBV27 and TRBJ2-1; possibly TRBD1 or TRBD2 for D (6 bases each). CDR1 is MNHEY and CDR2 is SMNVEV in the germline V gene (reference sequence). The CDR3 runs 15 residues. V lost 5 bases to trimming and J lost 8 bases, with 19 bases between them. CDR3 amino acids: CASSTHQEGGDEQFF. The CDR3 nucleotides read TGTGCCAGCAGTACCCATCAGGAGGGGGGCGATGAGCAGTTCTTC.

With regard to this clone: One base separates it from a far larger clone, so it is likely a read error. The chain joins TRBV7-3 to TRBJ2-3; D is possibly TRBD1 or TRBD2 (7 bases each). CDR3 length: 15 residues. The germline gives CDR1 SGHTA, CDR2 FQGTGA. V shed 3 bases and J shed 1 base, with 11 bases lying between them. In DNA form, the CDR3 reads TGTGCCAGCAGCTTTCCAGGGGGGGGCACAGATACGCAGTATTTT. It yields the protein CASSFPGGGTDTQYF.

V is TRBV14 and J is TRBJ2-1; tentatively, D is TRBD2 (5 bases). The CDR3 consists of 16 residues. Germline-derived CDR1 and CDR2 are SGHDN and FVKESK. V gave up 4 bases and J gave up 3 bases, with 16 bases separating them. CDR3 loop: CASSPRLPSGYNEQFF. The CDR3 region has the DNA TGTGCCAGCAGCCCACGACTACCCTCCGGCTACAATGAGCAGTTCTTC.

This clone was counted between two and nine times. An end of the junction does not agree with germline; a read error may underlie this. This chain joins TRBV5-4 and TRBJ2-2; D uncertain. CDR3 length: 16 residues. The germline gives CDR1 SGHNT, CDR2 YYREEE (reference sequence). CDR3 coding DNA: TGCGCCAGCAGCCAAGATGGTCAAGGGTTGAGCGGGGAGCTGTTTTTT. This codes for CASSQDGQGLSGELFF.

This chain joins TRBV27 and TRBJ2-2, with TRBD2 matching 9 bases. V was pared by 2 bases and J by 12 bases, with 7 bases of the junction left unmatched. This CDR3 has 14 residues. Per the germline V gene, CDR1 is MNHEY and CDR2 is SMNVEV (reference sequence). The CDR3 DNA reads as TGTGCCAGCAGTTTAAGCGGGGGGCCCCCTCAGCTGTTTTTT. This encodes CASSLSGGPPQLFF.

CDR3 in amino acids: CASSPHKANYGYTF. In nucleotides, the CDR3 is TGTGCCAGCAGCCCTCACAAAGCTAACTATGGCTACACCTTC. V is TRBV9 and J is TRBJ1-2; D ambiguous. CDR1 SGDLS and CDR2 YYNGEE come from the germline V gene. Trimming took off 4 bases at V and 0 bases at J, with 10 bases between the two ends. This CDR3 has 14 amino acids.

The chain uses TRBV7-9 and TRBJ1-4; D gene unclear. The length of the CDR3 is 15 residues. Germline V gives CDR1 SEHNR, CDR2 FQNEAQ (reference sequence). Trimming removed 3 bases from V and 5 bases from J, with 13 bases in between. The CDR3 sequence: CASSFGPQANEKLFF. The DNA of the CDR3 is TGTGCCAGCAGCTTTGGCCCCCAGGCAAATGAAAAACTGTTTTTT. The full variable domain, completed using reference TRBV7-9 and TRBJ1-4, is DTGVSQNPRHKITKRGQNVTFRCDPISEHNRLYWYRQTLGQGPEFLTYFQNEAQLEKSRLLSDRFSAERPKGSFSTLEIQRTEQGDSAMYLCASSFGPQANEKLFFGSGTQLSVL.

The rearrangement uses TRBV7-9 and TRBJ2-7; D is uncertain. The CDR3 extends over 13 amino acids. Between the trimmed V and J ends, which lost 3 bases and 0 bases, there was a span of 6 bases. Germline lookup yields CDR1 SEHNR and CDR2 FQNEAQ (reference sequence). The CDR3 DNA sequence: TGTGCCAGCAGCTTGGGGATCTCCTACGAGCAGTACTTC. Its translation is CASSLGISYEQYF. Using reference TRBV7-9 and TRBJ2-7 for the parts outside the CDR3, the full variable domain is DTGVSQNPRHKITKRGQNVTFRCDPISEHNRLYWYRQTLGQGPEFLTYFQNEAQLEKSRLLSDRFSAERPKGSFSTLEIQRTEQGDSAMYLCASSLGISYEQYFGPGTRLTVT.

This clone is a singleton in its sample. The chain couples TRBV4-3 to TRBJ2-4; 9 bases map to TRBD1. Germline V gene sequence: CDR1 LGHNA, CDR2 YSLEER. The V and J ends lost 6 bases and 2 bases, in that order; junction bases with no gene match: 5. The CDR3 runs to 15 residues. CDR3 sequence: CASSPGTGPKNIQYF. CDR3 bases: TGCGCCAGCAGTCCCGGGACAGGGCCCAAAAACATTCAGTACTTC.

This rearrangement joins TRBV7-8 to TRBJ1-6, with TRBD1 identical over 8 bases. Germline CDR1 reads SGHVS; CDR2 reads FQNEAQ. V shed 1 base and J 8 bases; nucleotides not matched to a gene: 13. The CDR3 covers 18 residues. CDR3 DNA: TGTGCCAGCAGCTTAGGGGGTCGAGACAGGGGTTGGGATTCACCCCTCCACTTT. Protein: CASSLGGRDRGWDSPLHF.